This T cell receptor (delta chain) was obtained from a study of γδ T cells in repeated Plasmodium falciparum infection. The germline V gene encodes CDR1 TSWWSYY and CDR2 QGS. V lost 1 base, J lost 1 base, and 19 bases lay in between. This CDR3 spans 18 amino acids. This clone was seen repeatedly, ten times or more. This specimen includes other DNA sequences encoding the same CDR3. Bulk repertoires came from Vgamma9/Vdelta2+ or Vdelta2-negative gammadelta T cells flow-sorted from PBMC. TCRdb re-called the multiplex PCR reads with CATT. The sample consists of roughly 86,000 delta-chain clones, around 1.4% of them appearing once.

The chain links TRDV1 to TRDJ1; a possible D gene is TRDD3 (5 bases). The sequencing sample was made of gamma-delta T cells from blood. This sequence originates from a pool of human donors (malaria-infected and uninfected, not separated). CDR3 region: CALGEPMVLGDATDKLIF. The CDR3 coding sequence is TGTGCTCTTGGGGAACCAATGGTCCTGGGTGATGCCACCGATAAACTCATCTTT.